This T cell receptor (beta chain) was found in a study of cytomegalovirus exposure and HLA in healthy donors. On the study more broadly: Some 85 million unique TCRs from HLA-typed donors were held in an early data release.

The study ran its PCR with 60 Vbeta and 13 Jbeta primers. Profiled with immunoSEQ multiplex PCR; TCRdb holds only in-frame clones, not every one. The table has under 200,000 clones, 68% seen once. Per the germline V gene, CDR1 is SGHTS and CDR2 is YDEGEE. The germline V and J ends were trimmed by 2 bases and 1 base, with 10 bases remaining between them. The CDR3 contains 15 residues. This sequence was found in a woman under 30 in good health and CMV-seropositive. V is TRBV5-8 and J is TRBJ1-5; weak D call: TRBD1 (5 bases). Sequenced: PBMCs. The CDR3 loop is CASSFVQGSNQPQHF. In DNA, the CDR3 is TGTGCCAGCAGCTTCGTGCAGGGAAGCAATCAGCCCCAGCATTTT.